This T cell receptor (beta chain) was recorded in a study of PD-L1 blockade in urothelial cancer. Turning to the study itself: Dosed intravenously at 1,200 mg every 3 weeks, atezolizumab was initiated by patients around 2014. About 85% of the 29 patients were men whose urothelial cancer was bladder-origin. The researchers analyzed blood 3 weeks (second dose) and 6 weeks after treatment start.

V lost 0 bases, J lost 6 bases, and 9 bases lay in between. The CDR3 has 12 residues. Germline lookup yields CDR1 GTSNPN and CDR2 SVGIG (reference sequence). This clone was counted only a few times. Measured with immunoSEQ multiplex PCR; TCRdb has only the in-frame clones, and not every one. The sample holds fewer than 130,000 clones, around 85% seen once. This TCR was recovered from a middle-aged man with urothelial cancer. The source was PBMCs, collected around atezolizumab (anti-PD-L1) treatment. This chain links TRBV30 with TRBJ2-7; weak D call: TRBD1 (5 bases). Here the CDR3 DNA reads TGTGCCTGGAGTGTAGTGGGGCGCGAGCAGTACTTC. This gives the protein CAWSVVGREQYF.